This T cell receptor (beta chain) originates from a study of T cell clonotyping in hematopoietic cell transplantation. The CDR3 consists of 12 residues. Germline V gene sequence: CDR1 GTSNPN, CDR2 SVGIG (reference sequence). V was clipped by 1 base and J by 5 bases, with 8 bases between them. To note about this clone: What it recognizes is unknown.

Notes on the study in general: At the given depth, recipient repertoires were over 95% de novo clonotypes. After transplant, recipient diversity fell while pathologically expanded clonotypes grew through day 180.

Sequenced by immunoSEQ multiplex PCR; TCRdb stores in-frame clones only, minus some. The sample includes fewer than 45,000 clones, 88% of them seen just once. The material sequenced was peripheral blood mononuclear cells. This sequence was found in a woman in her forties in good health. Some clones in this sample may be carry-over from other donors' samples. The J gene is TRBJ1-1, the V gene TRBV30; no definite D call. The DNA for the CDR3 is TGTGCCTGGAGTGGTTCAGAGACTGAAGCTTTCTTT. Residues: CAWSGSETEAFF. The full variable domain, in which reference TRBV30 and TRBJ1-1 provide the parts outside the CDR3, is SQTIHQWPATLVQPVGSPLSLECTVEGTSNPNLYWYRQAAGRGLQLLFYSVGIGQISSEVPQNLSASRPQDRQFILSSKKLLLSDSGFYLCAWSGSETEAFFGQGTRLTVV.